The present TCR beta chain was sequenced within a study of blood T cell repertoires in COVID-19. About the study: Both acute and convalescent COVID-19 samples were obtained from the United States, Italy and Spain. The analysed material was cDNA or gDNA that came from T cells, B-cell-depleted T cells, or PBMCs.

This CDR3 is built from 17 residues. The trim removed 5 bases at V and 5 bases at J, leaving 16 bases unmatched. Germline V lookup: CDR1 LNHNV, CDR2 YYDKDF (reference sequence). As handled by the study authors: Estimation of nucleated cell counts relied on the amplification of reference gene primers. TCRdb's copy holds only in-frame clones and misses some; the assay was immunoSEQ multiplex PCR. D and trimming were read from the DNA, whereas the V and J calls and clone size are those reported in that table. The top ten hold around 0.3% of the sample, which has just over 650,000 clones, 70% to 90% seen once.

This receptor was identified in a woman under 30 with acute or convalescent COVID-19. The rearrangement joins TRBV15 to TRBJ1-2, with 8 nucleotides matching TRBD1. Material: peripheral blood. The CDR3 DNA reads as TGTGCCACCAGCCTGACTAGGTACCGGGACAGGAGATATGGCTACACCTTC. This translates into CATSLTRYRDRRYGYTF.